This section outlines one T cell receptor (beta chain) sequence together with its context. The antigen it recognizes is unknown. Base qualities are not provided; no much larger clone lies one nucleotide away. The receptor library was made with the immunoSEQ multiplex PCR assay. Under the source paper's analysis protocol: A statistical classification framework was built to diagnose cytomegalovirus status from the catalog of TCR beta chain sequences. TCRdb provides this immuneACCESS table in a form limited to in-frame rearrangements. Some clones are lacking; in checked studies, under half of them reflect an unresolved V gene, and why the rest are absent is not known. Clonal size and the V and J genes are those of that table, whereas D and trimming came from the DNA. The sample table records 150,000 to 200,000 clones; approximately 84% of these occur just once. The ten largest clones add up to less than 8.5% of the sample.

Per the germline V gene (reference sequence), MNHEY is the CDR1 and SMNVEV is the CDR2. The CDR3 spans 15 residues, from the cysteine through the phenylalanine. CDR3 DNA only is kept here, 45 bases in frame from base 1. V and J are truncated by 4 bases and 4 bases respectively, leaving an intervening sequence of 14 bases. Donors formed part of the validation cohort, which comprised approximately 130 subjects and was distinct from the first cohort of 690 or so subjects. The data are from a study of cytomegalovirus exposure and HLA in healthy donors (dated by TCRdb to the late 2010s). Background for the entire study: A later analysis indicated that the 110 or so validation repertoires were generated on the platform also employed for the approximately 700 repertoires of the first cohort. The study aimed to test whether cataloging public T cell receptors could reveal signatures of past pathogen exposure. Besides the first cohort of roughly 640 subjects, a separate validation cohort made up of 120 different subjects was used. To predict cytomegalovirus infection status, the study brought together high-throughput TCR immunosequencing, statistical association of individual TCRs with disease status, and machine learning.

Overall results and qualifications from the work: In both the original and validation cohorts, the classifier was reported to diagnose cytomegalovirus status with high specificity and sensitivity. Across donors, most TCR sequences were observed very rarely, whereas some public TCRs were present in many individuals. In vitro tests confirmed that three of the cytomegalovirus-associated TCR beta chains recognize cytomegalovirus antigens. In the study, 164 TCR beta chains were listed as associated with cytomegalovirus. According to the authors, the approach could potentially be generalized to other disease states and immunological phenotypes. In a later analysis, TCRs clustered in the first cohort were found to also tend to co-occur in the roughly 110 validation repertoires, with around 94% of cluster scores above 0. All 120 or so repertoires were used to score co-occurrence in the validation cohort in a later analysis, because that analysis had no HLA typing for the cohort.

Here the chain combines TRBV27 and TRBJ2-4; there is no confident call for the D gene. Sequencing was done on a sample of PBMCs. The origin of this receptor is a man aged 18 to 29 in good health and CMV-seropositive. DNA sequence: TGTGCCAGCAGTTCTATAGACTCGTTAAAAAACATTCAGTACTTC. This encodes CASSSIDSLKNIQYF.